A selection of T cell receptor beta chains follows, all from one sample in a study of blood T cell repertoires in COVID-19. Assay: immunoSEQ multiplex PCR; the TCRdb copy retains only in-frame clones and omits some. The repertoire has approximately 110,000 clones, roughly nine tenths of them found once; the top ten carry around 2%. The sample taken for sequencing was peripheral blood. Receptors originate from a man between 50 and 59 years old with COVID-19, enrolled during active disease. Both conserved end residues are part of each CDR3. D genes are given only for firm matches. Some rows have no size entry. The others give once, few or many, or a class for an expanded clone.

clone_size: few; j_call: TRBJ1-6; v_call: TRBV7-8; d_call: TRBD1; cdr3_length: 15; cdr3_aa: CASSLSQGANSPLHF; cdr3_nt: TGTGCCAGCAGCTTGTCCCAGGGGGCTAATTCACCCCTCCACTTT
clone_size: -; j_call: TRBJ1-1; v_call: TRBV7-9; d_call: TRBD1; cdr3_length: 17; cdr3_aa: CASRQPGQGPSNTEAFF; cdr3_nt: TGTGCCAGCAGACAGCCGGGACAGGGGCCGTCGAACACTGAAGCTTTCTTT
clone_size: -; j_call: TRBJ1-2; v_call: TRBV28; d_call: -; cdr3_length: 13; cdr3_aa: CASSQDFNYGYTF; cdr3_nt: TGTGCCAGCAGTCAGGACTTTAACTATGGCTACACCTTC
clone_size: few; j_call: TRBJ1-5; v_call: TRBV6-2/TRBV6-3; d_call: -; cdr3_length: 14; cdr3_aa: CASSFGGSNQPQHF; cdr3_nt: TGTGCCAGCAGTTTTGGCGGCTCAAATCAGCCCCAGCATTTT
clone_size: -; j_call: TRBJ1-2; v_call: TRBV4-1; d_call: TRBD1; cdr3_length: 14; cdr3_aa: CASSAGQGSYGYTF; cdr3_nt: TGCGCCAGCAGCGCTGGACAGGGCAGCTATGGCTACACCTTC
clone_size: -; j_call: TRBJ1-4; v_call: TRBV7-9; d_call: TRBD1; cdr3_length: 15; cdr3_aa: CASSRRGQGPEKLFF; cdr3_nt: TGTGCCAGCAGCCGAAGGGGGCAGGGGCCGGAAAAACTGTTTTTT
clone_size: -; j_call: TRBJ2-3; v_call: TRBV11-2; d_call: TRBD2; cdr3_length: 16; cdr3_aa: CASSPELAGKKDTQYF; cdr3_nt: TGTGCCAGCAGCCCCGAACTAGCGGGGAAGAAAGATACGCAGTATTTT
clone_size: -; j_call: TRBJ1-4; v_call: TRBV7-6; d_call: -; cdr3_length: 14; cdr3_aa: CASSFGRFSEKLFF; cdr3_nt: TGTGCCAGCAGCTTCGGCAGGTTTAGTGAAAAACTGTTTTTT
clone_size: once; j_call: TRBJ2-3; v_call: TRBV9; d_call: TRBD2; cdr3_length: 16; cdr3_aa: CASSVGAGANTDTQYF; cdr3_nt: TGTGCCAGCAGCGTAGGAGCGGGAGCGAACACAGATACGCAGTATTTT
clone_size: -; j_call: TRBJ2-7; v_call: TRBV27; d_call: -; cdr3_length: 14; cdr3_aa: CASARLGSSYEQYF; cdr3_nt: TGTGCCAGCGCCCGTTTGGGCAGCTCCTACGAGCAGTACTTC
clone_size: -; j_call: TRBJ2-2; v_call: TRBV18; d_call: TRBD2; cdr3_length: 16; cdr3_aa: CASSPSSGRNTGELFF; cdr3_nt: TGTGCCAGCTCACCGAGTAGCGGGAGGAACACCGGGGAGCTGTTTTTT
clone_size: -; j_call: TRBJ1-5; v_call: TRBV28; d_call: TRBD1; cdr3_length: 14; cdr3_aa: CASSLYRGNQPQHF; cdr3_nt: TGTGCCAGCAGTTTATACAGGGGGAATCAGCCCCAGCATTTT
clone_size: -; j_call: TRBJ1-1; v_call: TRBV7-9; d_call: -; cdr3_length: 12; cdr3_aa: CASSFEISEAFF; cdr3_nt: TGTGCCAGCAGCTTTGAGATCTCTGAAGCTTTCTTT
clone_size: -; j_call: TRBJ1-1; v_call: TRBV2; d_call: -; cdr3_length: 16; cdr3_aa: CASKRDFGGMNTEAFF; cdr3_nt: TGTGCCAGCAAGCGGGACTTTGGGGGTATGAACACTGAAGCTTTCTTT
clone_size: -; j_call: TRBJ2-7; v_call: TRBV7-2; d_call: TRBD1; cdr3_length: 15; cdr3_aa: CASSFTGTGGHEQYF; cdr3_nt: TGTGCCAGCAGCTTTACCGGGACAGGGGGCCACGAGCAGTACTTC
clone_size: -; j_call: TRBJ2-7; v_call: TRBV7-2; d_call: -; cdr3_length: 14; cdr3_aa: CASSLGTLTYEQYF; cdr3_nt: TGTGCCAGCAGCTTAGGGACACTGACCTACGAGCAGTACTTC
clone_size: -; j_call: TRBJ1-5; v_call: TRBV19; d_call: -; cdr3_length: 14; cdr3_aa: CASSPDRLNQPQHF; cdr3_nt: TGTGCCAGTAGCCCAGACAGGCTAAATCAGCCCCAGCATTTT
clone_size: -; j_call: TRBJ2-3; v_call: TRBV4-1; d_call: -; cdr3_length: 15; cdr3_aa: CASSPTQQSTDTQYF; cdr3_nt: TGCGCCAGCAGTCCGACTCAACAAAGCACAGATACGCAGTATTTT
clone_size: few; j_call: TRBJ1-5; v_call: TRBV15; d_call: -; cdr3_length: 18; cdr3_aa: CATSRDRLVPGLIQPQHF; cdr3_nt: TGTGCCACCAGCAGAGATCGGTTGGTGCCAGGGCTTATTCAGCCCCAGCATTTT
clone_size: -; j_call: TRBJ2-7; v_call: TRBV28; d_call: TRBD2; cdr3_length: 13; cdr3_aa: CASTLARPYEQYF; cdr3_nt: TGTGCCAGCACACTAGCGCGTCCCTACGAGCAGTACTTC
clone_size: -; j_call: TRBJ2-5; v_call: TRBV7-7; d_call: -; cdr3_length: 16; cdr3_aa: CASSFRAGVGQETQYF; cdr3_nt: TGTGCCAGCAGCTTTCGGGCAGGGGTCGGCCAAGAGACCCAGTACTTC
clone_size: -; j_call: TRBJ2-1; v_call: TRBV27; d_call: TRBD1; cdr3_length: 14; cdr3_aa: CASSLRDRPNEQFF; cdr3_nt: TGTGCCAGCAGTTTGAGGGACAGGCCGAATGAGCAGTTCTTC
clone_size: -; j_call: TRBJ2-5; v_call: TRBV23-1; d_call: TRBD1; cdr3_length: 14; cdr3_aa: CATLFDREEETQYF; cdr3_nt: TGCGCCACCCTCTTCGACAGGGAAGAAGAGACCCAGTACTTC
clone_size: -; j_call: TRBJ2-3; v_call: TRBV4-3; d_call: -; cdr3_length: 13; cdr3_aa: CASSQQGRDTQYF; cdr3_nt: TGCGCCAGCAGCCAACAGGGGCGGGATACGCAGTATTTT
clone_size: -; j_call: TRBJ2-1; v_call: TRBV12-3/TRBV12-4; d_call: TRBD2; cdr3_length: 12; cdr3_aa: CASRRGDNEQFF; cdr3_nt: TGTGCCAGCCGGCGGGGGGACAATGAGCAGTTCTTC
clone_size: -; j_call: TRBJ2-1; v_call: TRBV11-2; d_call: -; cdr3_length: 11; cdr3_aa: CASSASNEQFF; cdr3_nt: TGTGCCAGCAGCGCCAGCAATGAGCAGTTCTTC
clone_size: -; j_call: TRBJ1-2; v_call: TRBV6-5; d_call: -; cdr3_length: 12; cdr3_aa: CASSRGGYGYTF; cdr3_nt: TGTGCCAGCAGTCGCGGCGGGTACGGCTACACCTTC
clone_size: once; j_call: TRBJ2-1; v_call: TRBV27; d_call: TRBD2; cdr3_length: 19; cdr3_aa: CASSLSGLAGESSYNEQFF; cdr3_nt: TGTGCCAGCAGTTTATCCGGACTAGCGGGGGAAAGCTCCTACAATGAGCAGTTCTTC
clone_size: -; j_call: TRBJ2-1; v_call: TRBV15; d_call: -; cdr3_length: 14; cdr3_aa: CATSRSGVDNEQFF; cdr3_nt: TGTGCCACCAGCAGATCGGGGGTGGACAATGAGCAGTTCTTC
clone_size: once; j_call: TRBJ2-7; v_call: TRBV7-2; d_call: -; cdr3_length: 13; cdr3_aa: CASSLEGPLEQYF; cdr3_nt: TGTGCCAGCAGCTTAGAGGGGCCGCTCGAGCAGTACTTC
clone_size: -; j_call: TRBJ2-1; v_call: TRBV7-2; d_call: TRBD2; cdr3_length: 16; cdr3_aa: CASSLGGGGRENEQFF; cdr3_nt: TGTGCCAGCAGCTTAGGGGGGGGAGGGCGTGAAAATGAGCAGTTCTTC
clone_size: -; j_call: TRBJ1-5; v_call: TRBV10-3; d_call: TRBD1; cdr3_length: 13; cdr3_aa: CAISSGGGQPQHF; cdr3_nt: TGTGCCATCAGTTCAGGGGGCGGGCAGCCCCAGCATTTT
clone_size: -; j_call: TRBJ1-6; v_call: TRBV9; d_call: TRBD1; cdr3_length: 17; cdr3_aa: CASSVRFIGGSYSPLHF; cdr3_nt: TGTGCCAGCAGCGTAAGATTCATAGGGGGCAGTTATTCACCCCTCCACTTT
clone_size: -; j_call: TRBJ1-2; v_call: TRBV5-1; d_call: -; cdr3_length: 12; cdr3_aa: CASSYTGDGYTF; cdr3_nt: TGCGCCAGCAGCTATACAGGAGACGGCTACACCTTC
clone_size: -; j_call: TRBJ2-2; v_call: TRBV9; d_call: TRBD1; cdr3_length: 15; cdr3_aa: CASSGWDRPTGELFF; cdr3_nt: TGTGCCAGCAGCGGGTGGGACAGACCCACCGGGGAGCTGTTTTTT
clone_size: -; j_call: TRBJ1-3; v_call: TRBV30; d_call: -; cdr3_length: 13; cdr3_aa: CAWTGSSGNTIYF; cdr3_nt: TGTGCCTGGACAGGTTCAAGTGGAAACACCATATATTTT
clone_size: -; j_call: TRBJ1-4; v_call: TRBV9; d_call: TRBD1; cdr3_length: 15; cdr3_aa: CASSPRDRLYEKLFF; cdr3_nt: TGTGCCAGCAGCCCCCGGGACAGACTTTATGAAAAACTGTTTTTT
clone_size: -; j_call: TRBJ2-5; v_call: TRBV6-6; d_call: -; cdr3_length: 15; cdr3_aa: CASSYSPERQETQYF; cdr3_nt: TGTGCCAGCAGTTACTCCCCAGAGCGACAAGAGACCCAGTACTTC
clone_size: -; j_call: TRBJ1-6; v_call: TRBV19; d_call: -; cdr3_length: 11; cdr3_aa: CASSMEGPLHF; cdr3_nt: TGTGCCAGTAGTATGGAGGGACCCCTCCACTTT
clone_size: -; j_call: TRBJ2-7; v_call: TRBV7-3; d_call: -; cdr3_length: 14; cdr3_aa: CASSQGPSSYEQYF; cdr3_nt: TGTGCCAGCAGCCAGGGCCCTAGCTCCTACGAGCAGTACTTC
clone_size: -; j_call: TRBJ2-7; v_call: TRBV19; d_call: -; cdr3_length: 13; cdr3_aa: CASRDSTSYEQYF; cdr3_nt: TGTGCCAGTCGTGACTCAACCTCCTACGAGCAGTACTTC
clone_size: -; j_call: TRBJ2-6; v_call: TRBV25-1; d_call: TRBD1; cdr3_length: 18; cdr3_aa: CASSGLWDRASGANVLTF; cdr3_nt: TGTGCCAGCAGTGGACTCTGGGACAGGGCCTCTGGGGCCAACGTCCTGACTTTC
clone_size: -; j_call: TRBJ1-2; v_call: TRBV19; d_call: TRBD1; cdr3_length: 13; cdr3_aa: CASSFPGQVVYTF; cdr3_nt: TGTGCCAGTAGTTTTCCGGGACAGGTGGTCTACACCTTC
clone_size: -; j_call: TRBJ2-5; v_call: TRBV5-4; d_call: -; cdr3_length: 11; cdr3_aa: CASSGGETQYF; cdr3_nt: TGTGCCAGCAGCGGAGGAGAGACCCAGTACTTC
clone_size: once; j_call: TRBJ2-2; v_call: TRBV27; d_call: -; cdr3_length: 14; cdr3_aa: CASRLGSLTGELFF; cdr3_nt: TGTGCCAGCAGACTCGGGTCACTCACCGGGGAGCTGTTTTTT